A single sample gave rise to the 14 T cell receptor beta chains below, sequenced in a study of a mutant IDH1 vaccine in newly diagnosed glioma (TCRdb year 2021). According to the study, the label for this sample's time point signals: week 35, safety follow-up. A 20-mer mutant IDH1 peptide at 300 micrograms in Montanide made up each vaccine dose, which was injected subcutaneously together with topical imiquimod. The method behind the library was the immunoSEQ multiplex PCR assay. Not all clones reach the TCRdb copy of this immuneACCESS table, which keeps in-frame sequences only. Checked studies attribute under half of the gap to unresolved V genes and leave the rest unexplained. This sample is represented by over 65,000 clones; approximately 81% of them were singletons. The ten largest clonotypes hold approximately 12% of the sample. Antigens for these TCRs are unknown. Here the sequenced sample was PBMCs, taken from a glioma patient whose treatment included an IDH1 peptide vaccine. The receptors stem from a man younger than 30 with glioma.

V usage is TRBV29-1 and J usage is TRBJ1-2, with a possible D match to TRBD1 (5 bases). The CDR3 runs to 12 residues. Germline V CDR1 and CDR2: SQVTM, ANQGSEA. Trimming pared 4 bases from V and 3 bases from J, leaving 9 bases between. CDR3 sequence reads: CSVVREDYGYTF. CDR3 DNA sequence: TGCAGCGTTGTCAGGGAAGACTATGGCTACACCTTC.

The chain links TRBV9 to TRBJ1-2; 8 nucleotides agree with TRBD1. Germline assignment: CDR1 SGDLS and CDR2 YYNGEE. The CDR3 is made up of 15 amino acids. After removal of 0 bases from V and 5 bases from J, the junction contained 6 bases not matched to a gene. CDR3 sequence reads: CASSVGLDRVYGYTF. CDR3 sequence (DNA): TGTGCCAGCAGCGTAGGTCTGGACAGGGTATATGGCTACACCTTC.

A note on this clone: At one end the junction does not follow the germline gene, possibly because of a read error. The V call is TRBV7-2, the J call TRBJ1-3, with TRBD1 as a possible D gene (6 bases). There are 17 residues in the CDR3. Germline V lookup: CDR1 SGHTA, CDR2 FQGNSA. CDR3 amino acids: CASSVASTGGSGNTIYF. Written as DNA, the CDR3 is TGTGCCAGCAGCGTAGCTTCGACAGGAGGCTCTGGAAACACCATATATTTT.

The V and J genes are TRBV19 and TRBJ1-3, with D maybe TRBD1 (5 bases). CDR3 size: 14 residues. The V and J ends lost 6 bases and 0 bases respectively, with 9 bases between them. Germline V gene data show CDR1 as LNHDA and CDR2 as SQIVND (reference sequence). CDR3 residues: CASRQAFSGNTIYF. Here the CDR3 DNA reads TGTGCCAGTAGACAGGCCTTCTCTGGAAACACCATATATTTT.

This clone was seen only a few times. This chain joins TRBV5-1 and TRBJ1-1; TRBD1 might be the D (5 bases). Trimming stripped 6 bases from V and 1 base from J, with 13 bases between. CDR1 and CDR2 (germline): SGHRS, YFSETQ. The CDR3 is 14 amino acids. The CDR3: CASMRGTANTEAFF. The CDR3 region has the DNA TGCGCCAGCATGAGAGGGACGGCGAACACTGAAGCTTTCTTT.

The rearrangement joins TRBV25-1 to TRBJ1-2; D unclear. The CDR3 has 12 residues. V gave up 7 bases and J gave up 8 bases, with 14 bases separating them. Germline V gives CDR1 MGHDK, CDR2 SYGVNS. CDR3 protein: CASTANGRGYTF. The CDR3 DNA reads TGTGCCAGCACTGCTAACGGTCGGGGCTACACCTTC.

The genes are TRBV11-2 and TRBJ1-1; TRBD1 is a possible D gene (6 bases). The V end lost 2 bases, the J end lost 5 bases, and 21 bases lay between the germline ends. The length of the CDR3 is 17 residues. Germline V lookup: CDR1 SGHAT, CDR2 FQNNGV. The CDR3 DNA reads TGTGCCAGCAGCTTATCGTGGGGGCCTACCGGAAAGACTGAAGCTTTCTTT. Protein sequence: CASSLSWGPTGKTEAFF.

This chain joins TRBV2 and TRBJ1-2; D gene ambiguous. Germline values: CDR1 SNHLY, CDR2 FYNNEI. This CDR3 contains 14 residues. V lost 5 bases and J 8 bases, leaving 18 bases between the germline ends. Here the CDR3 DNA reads TGTGCCAGCAGTTTCATACCGGGTTCGGGCGGCTACACCTTC. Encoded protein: CASSFIPGSGGYTF.

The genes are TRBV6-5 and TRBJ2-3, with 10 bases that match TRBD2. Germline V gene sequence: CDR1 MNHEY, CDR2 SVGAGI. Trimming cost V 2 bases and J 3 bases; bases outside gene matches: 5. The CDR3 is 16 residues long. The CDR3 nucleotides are TGTGCCAGCAGTTACCGGCTAGCGGGGGTTACAGATACGCAGTATTTT. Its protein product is CASSYRLAGVTDTQYF.

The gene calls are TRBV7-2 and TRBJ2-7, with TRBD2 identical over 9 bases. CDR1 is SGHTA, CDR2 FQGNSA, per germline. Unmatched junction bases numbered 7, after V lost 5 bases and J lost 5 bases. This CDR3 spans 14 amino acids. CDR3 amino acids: CASSPGLARDEQYF. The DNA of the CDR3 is TGTGCCAGCAGCCCGGGACTAGCTCGTGACGAGCAGTACTTC.

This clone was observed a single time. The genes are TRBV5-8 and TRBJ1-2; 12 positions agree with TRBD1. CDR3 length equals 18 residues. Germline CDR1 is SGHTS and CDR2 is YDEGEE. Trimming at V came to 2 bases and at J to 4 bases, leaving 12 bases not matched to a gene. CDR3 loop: CASSLTGTGGAGGYGYTF. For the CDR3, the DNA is TGTGCCAGCAGCTTAACCGGGACAGGGGGCGCCGGGGGCTATGGCTACACCTTC.

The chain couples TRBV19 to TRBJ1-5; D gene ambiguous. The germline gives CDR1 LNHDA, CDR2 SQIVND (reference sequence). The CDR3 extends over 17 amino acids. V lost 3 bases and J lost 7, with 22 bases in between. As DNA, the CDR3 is TGTGCCAGTAGTATTTTTCCTCCGAGTGAGTTCATACAGCCCCAGCATTTT. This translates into CASSIFPPSEFIQPQHF.

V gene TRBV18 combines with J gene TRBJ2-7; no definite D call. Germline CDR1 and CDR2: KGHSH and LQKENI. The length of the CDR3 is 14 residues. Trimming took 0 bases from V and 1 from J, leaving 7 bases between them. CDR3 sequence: CASSPPLSSYEQYF. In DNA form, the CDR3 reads TGTGCCAGCTCACCACCGCTCAGTTCCTACGAGCAGTACTTC.

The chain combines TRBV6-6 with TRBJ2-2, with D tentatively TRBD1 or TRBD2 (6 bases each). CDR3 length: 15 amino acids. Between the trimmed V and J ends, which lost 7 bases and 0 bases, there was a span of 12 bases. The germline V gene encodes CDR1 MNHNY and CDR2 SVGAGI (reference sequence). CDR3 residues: CASTPGASNTGELFF. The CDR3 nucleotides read TGTGCCAGCACGCCGGGGGCCTCGAACACCGGGGAGCTGTTTTTT.